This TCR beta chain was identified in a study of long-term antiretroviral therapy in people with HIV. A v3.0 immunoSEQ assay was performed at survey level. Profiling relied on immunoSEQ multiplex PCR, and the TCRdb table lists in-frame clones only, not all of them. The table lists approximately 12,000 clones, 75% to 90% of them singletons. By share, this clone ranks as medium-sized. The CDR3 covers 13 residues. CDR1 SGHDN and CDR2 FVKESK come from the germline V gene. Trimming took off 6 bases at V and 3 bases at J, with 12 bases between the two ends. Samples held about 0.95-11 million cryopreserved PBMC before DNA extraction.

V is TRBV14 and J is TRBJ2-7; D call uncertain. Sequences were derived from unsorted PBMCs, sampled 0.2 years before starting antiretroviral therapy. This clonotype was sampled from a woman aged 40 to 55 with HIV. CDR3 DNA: TGTGCCAGCAGTCGCTTGGCGGACTACGAGCAGTACTTC. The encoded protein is CASSRLADYEQYF.